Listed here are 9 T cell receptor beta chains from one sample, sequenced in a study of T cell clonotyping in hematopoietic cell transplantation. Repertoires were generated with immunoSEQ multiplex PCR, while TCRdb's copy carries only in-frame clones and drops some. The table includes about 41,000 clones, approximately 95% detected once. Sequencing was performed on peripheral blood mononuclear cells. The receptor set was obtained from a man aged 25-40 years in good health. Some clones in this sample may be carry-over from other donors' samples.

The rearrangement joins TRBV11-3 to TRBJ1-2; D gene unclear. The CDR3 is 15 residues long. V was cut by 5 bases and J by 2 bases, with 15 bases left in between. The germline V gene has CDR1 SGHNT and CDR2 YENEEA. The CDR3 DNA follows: TGTGCCAGCAGCAGTAGAGAGGCAGGAAACTATGGCTACACCTTC. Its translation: CASSSREAGNYGYTF.

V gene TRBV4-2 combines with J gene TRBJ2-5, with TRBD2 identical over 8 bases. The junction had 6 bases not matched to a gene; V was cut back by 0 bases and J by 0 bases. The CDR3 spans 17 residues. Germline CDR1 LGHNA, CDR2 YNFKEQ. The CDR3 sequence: CASSQDRGSGNQETQYF. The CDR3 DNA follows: TGTGCCAGCAGCCAAGATCGGGGTAGCGGGAACCAAGAGACCCAGTACTTC.

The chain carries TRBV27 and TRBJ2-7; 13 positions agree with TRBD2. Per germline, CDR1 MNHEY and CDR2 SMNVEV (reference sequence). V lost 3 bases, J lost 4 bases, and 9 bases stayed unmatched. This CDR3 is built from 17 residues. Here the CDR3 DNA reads TGTGCCAGCAGTTTTTCCGGGACTAGCGGGATGATTTACGAGCAGTACTTC. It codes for CASSFSGTSGMIYEQYF.

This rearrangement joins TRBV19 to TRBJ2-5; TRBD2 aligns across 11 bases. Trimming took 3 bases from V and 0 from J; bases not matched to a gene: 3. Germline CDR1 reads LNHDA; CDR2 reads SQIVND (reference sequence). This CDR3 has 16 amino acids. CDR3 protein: CASSMGLAVYQETQYF. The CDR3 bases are TGTGCCAGTAGTATGGGACTAGCGGTATACCAAGAGACCCAGTACTTC.

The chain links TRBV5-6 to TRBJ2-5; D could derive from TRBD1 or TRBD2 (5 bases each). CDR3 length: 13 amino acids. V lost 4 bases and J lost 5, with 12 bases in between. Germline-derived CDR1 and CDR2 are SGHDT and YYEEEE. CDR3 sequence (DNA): TGTGCCAGCAGCGCCGGGACCCAGGAGACCCAGTACTTC. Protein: CASSAGTQETQYF.

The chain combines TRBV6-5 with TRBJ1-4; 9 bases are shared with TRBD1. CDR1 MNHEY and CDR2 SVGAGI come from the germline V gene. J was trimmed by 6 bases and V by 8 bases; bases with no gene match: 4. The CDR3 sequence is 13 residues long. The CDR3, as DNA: TGTGCCAGCGGACGGGACAGGGATGAAAAACTGTTTTTT. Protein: CASGRDRDEKLFF.

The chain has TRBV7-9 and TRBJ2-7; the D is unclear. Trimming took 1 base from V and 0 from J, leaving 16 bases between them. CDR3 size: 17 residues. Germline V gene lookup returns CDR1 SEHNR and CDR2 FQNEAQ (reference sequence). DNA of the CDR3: TGTGCCAGCAGCTTAGTTCTAGACAAACTGAGCTCCTACGAGCAGTACTTC. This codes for CASSLVLDKLSSYEQYF.

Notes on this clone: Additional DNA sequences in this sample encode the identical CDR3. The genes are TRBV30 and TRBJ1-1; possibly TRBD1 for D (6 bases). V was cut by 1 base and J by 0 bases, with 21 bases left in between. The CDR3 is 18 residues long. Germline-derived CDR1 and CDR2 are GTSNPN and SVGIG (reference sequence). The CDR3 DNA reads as TGTGCCTGGAGTGGGGGAAAGATTACGGGACACATGAACACTGAAGCTTTCTTT. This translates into CAWSGGKITGHMNTEAFF.

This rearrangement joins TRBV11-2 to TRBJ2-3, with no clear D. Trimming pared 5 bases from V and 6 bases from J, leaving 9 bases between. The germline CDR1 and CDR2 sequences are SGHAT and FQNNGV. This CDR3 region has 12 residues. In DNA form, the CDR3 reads TGTGCCAGCAGCCTAACCGGGGATACGCAGTATTTT. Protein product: CASSLTGDTQYF.